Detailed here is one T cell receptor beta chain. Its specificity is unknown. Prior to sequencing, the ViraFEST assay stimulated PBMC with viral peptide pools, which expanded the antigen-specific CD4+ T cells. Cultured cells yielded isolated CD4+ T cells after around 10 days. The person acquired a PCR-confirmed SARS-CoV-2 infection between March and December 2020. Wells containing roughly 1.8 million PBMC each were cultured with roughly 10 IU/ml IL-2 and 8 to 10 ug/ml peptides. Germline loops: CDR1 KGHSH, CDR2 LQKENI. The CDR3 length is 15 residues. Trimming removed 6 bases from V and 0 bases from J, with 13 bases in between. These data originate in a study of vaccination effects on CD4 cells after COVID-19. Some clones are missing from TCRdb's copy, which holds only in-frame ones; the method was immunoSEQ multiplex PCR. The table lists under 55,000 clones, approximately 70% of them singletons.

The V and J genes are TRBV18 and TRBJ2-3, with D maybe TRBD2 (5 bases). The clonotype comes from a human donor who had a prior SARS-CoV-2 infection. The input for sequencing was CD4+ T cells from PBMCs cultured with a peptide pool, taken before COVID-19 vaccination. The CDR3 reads CASSPQRTSTDTQYF. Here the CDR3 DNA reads TGTGCCAGCTCGCCGCAGAGGACTAGCACAGATACGCAGTATTTT.